Sequencing of this T cell receptor (beta chain) was carried out in a study of blood T cell repertoires in COVID-19. Overall study context: Specimens from acute and convalescent COVID-19 originated in the United States, Italy and Spain.

Using immunoSEQ multiplex PCR, the repertoire was profiled, and TCRdb retains in-frame clones only, with some absent. The table shows 270,000 or so clones, with about nine tenths occurring only once. The specimen sequenced was peripheral blood. The TCR comes from a young woman with active or convalescent COVID-19.

CDR3 sequence: CASSLLAGGLADTQYF. The CDR3 DNA sequence: TGTGCCAGCAGCTTACTAGCGGGGGGACTGGCAGATACGCAGTATTTT. V usage is TRBV27 and J usage is TRBJ2-3, with TRBD2 matching 12 bases. Germline V lookup: CDR1 MNHEY, CDR2 SMNVEV (reference sequence). The J segment lost 4 bases and the V segment lost 6 bases, leaving 8 bases of the junction unmatched. This CDR3 is built from 16 residues.